The T cell receptor (beta chain) under discussion was sequenced for a study of blood T cells in healthy people across ages. Whole-study findings and limits: It was the long-lived donors that had more naive CD4+ cells and higher diversity than aged donors.

In this sample, this clonotype turned up many times. Its antigen is as yet unknown. One junction end disagrees with the germline gene, perhaps due to a read error. The second PCR ran roughly 6 to 11 cycles with a sample-barcoded 5' primer and J-beta primers. TCRdb ran MiXCR on the 5' RACE reads and lists one entry per CDR3 protein. The sample has approximately 960,000 distinct CDR3 sequences, about 29% seen once; the top ten hold roughly 10%. These same data were also listed under a study on T cells of mothers and their children. That paper notes: Versus unrelated pairs, overlap was slightly higher in related mother-child pairs, without reaching significance.

The origin of this receptor is a woman aged 40 to 55 in good health. Sequencing used blood.

The CDR3 DNA is TGTACCAGCAGTTACCGGACAGCGATCAATGAGCAGTTCTTC. Amino acid sequence: CTSSYRTAINEQFF. V is TRBV5-4 and J is TRBJ2-1; a weak D match, TRBD1 (6 bases). The CDR3 is 14 residues long. The germline V gene encodes CDR1 SGHNT and CDR2 YYREEE (reference sequence).